These T cell receptor beta chains were read from a single sample in a study of CD8+ T cells in alopecia areata. Using immunoSEQ multiplex PCR, the repertoire was profiled, and TCRdb retains in-frame clones only, with some absent. This table holds 200,000 to 250,000 clones, more than 30% found once. The sequencing used CD4+ T cells sorted from blood, collected between weeks 30 and 35, from a patient treated with tofacitinib. The receptors here all came from a human donor with alopecia areata. Both conserved end residues are part of each CDR3. Fields, in order: D gene, V gene, J gene, clone size, CDR3 protein, CDR3 DNA. D genes are given only for firm matches. The size of a clone is reported for some rows only, either as once, few or many, or as a class for expanded clones.

D gene: .
V gene: TRBV27
J gene: TRBJ2-7
clone size: .
CDR3 protein: CASSFGQAYEQYF
CDR3 DNA: TGTGCCAGCAGTTTTGGACAAGCCTACGAGCAGTACTTC

D gene: .
V gene: TRBV6-6
J gene: TRBJ2-3
clone size: few
CDR3 protein: CASILNGPTDTQYF
CDR3 DNA: TGTGCCAGCATCTTAAACGGACCCACAGATACGCAGTATTTT

D gene: .
V gene: TRBV28
J gene: TRBJ1-5
clone size: .
CDR3 protein: CASSGSNQPQHF
CDR3 DNA: TGTGCCAGCAGTGGATCGAATCAGCCCCAGCATTTT

D gene: .
V gene: TRBV5-6
J gene: TRBJ1-1
clone size: few
CDR3 protein: CASSLYSTEAFF
CDR3 DNA: TGTGCCAGCAGCTTATATAGTACTGAAGCTTTCTTT

D gene: TRBD1
V gene: TRBV5-1
J gene: TRBJ1-4
clone size: .
CDR3 protein: CASSPTPGQGSTNEKLFF
CDR3 DNA: TGCGCCAGCAGCCCAACTCCGGGACAGGGATCAACTAATGAAAAACTGTTTTTT

D gene: .
V gene: TRBV10-1
J gene: TRBJ1-1
clone size: .
CDR3 protein: CASSESPTGMNTEAFF
CDR3 DNA: TGCGCCAGCAGTGAGTCCCCGACAGGAATGAACACTGAAGCTTTCTTT

D gene: .
V gene: TRBV30
J gene: TRBJ2-7
clone size: .
CDR3 protein: CATTGGFSYEQYF
CDR3 DNA: TGTGCCACCACTGGCGGGTTCTCCTACGAGCAGTACTTC

D gene: .
V gene: TRBV7-9
J gene: TRBJ1-1
clone size: few
CDR3 protein: CASSPTAAGAFF
CDR3 DNA: TGTGCCAGCAGCCCGACGGCAGCCGGCGCTTTCTTT

D gene: .
V gene: TRBV4-1
J gene: TRBJ1-2
clone size: once
CDR3 protein: CASSRAGDIFGYTF
CDR3 DNA: TGCGCCAGCAGTAGGGCCGGGGACATCTTTGGCTACACCTTC

D gene: .
V gene: TRBV25-1
J gene: TRBJ1-4
clone size: few
CDR3 protein: CASSGRQVNEKLFF
CDR3 DNA: TGTGCCAGCAGTGGCCGACAGGTCAATGAAAAACTGTTTTTT

D gene: TRBD2
V gene: TRBV7-6
J gene: TRBJ2-3
clone size: .
CDR3 protein: CASSSGLAGSADTQYF
CDR3 DNA: TGTGCCAGCAGCTCAGGACTAGCGGGAAGCGCAGATACGCAGTATTTT

D gene: .
V gene: TRBV30
J gene: TRBJ1-2
clone size: .
CDR3 protein: CAWKERGSDGYTF
CDR3 DNA: TGTGCCTGGAAAGAAAGGGGGAGCGATGGCTACACCTTC

D gene: .
V gene: TRBV7-9
J gene: TRBJ1-2
clone size: .
CDR3 protein: CASSFGQGNEGYTF
CDR3 DNA: TGTGCCAGCAGCTTCGGTCAGGGGAACGAGGGCTACACCTTC

D gene: .
V gene: TRBV10-3
J gene: TRBJ2-1
clone size: .
CDR3 protein: CAISSAGNNEQFF
CDR3 DNA: TGTGCCATCAGTTCGGCGGGAAACAATGAGCAGTTCTTC

D gene: TRBD1
V gene: TRBV2
J gene: TRBJ1-2
clone size: .
CDR3 protein: CASGGTGYGYTF
CDR3 DNA: TGTGCCAGCGGAGGGACAGGCTATGGCTACACCTTC

D gene: .
V gene: TRBV19
J gene: TRBJ1-5
clone size: few
CDR3 protein: CASSTQMNSNQPQHF
CDR3 DNA: TGTGCCAGTAGTACCCAGATGAATAGCAATCAGCCCCAGCATTTT

D gene: TRBD1
V gene: TRBV30
J gene: TRBJ1-2
clone size: .
CDR3 protein: CAWSPGQGVLHGYTF
CDR3 DNA: TGTGCCTGGAGTCCCGGACAGGGTGTCCTCCATGGCTACACCTTC

D gene: TRBD2
V gene: TRBV7-9
J gene: TRBJ2-2
clone size: .
CDR3 protein: CASSAGGQNTGELFF
CDR3 DNA: TGTGCCAGCAGCGCGGGAGGGCAGAACACCGGGGAGCTGTTTTTT

D gene: .
V gene: TRBV6-5
J gene: TRBJ1-2
clone size: .
CDR3 protein: CASTSAGASYGYTF
CDR3 DNA: TGTGCCAGCACTTCCGCTGGGGCAAGCTATGGCTACACCTTC

D gene: .
V gene: TRBV30
J gene: TRBJ1-5
clone size: .
CDR3 protein: CAWSVKGNNQPQHF
CDR3 DNA: TGTGCCTGGAGTGTAAAAGGGAACAATCAGCCCCAGCATTTT

D gene: TRBD1
V gene: TRBV29-1
J gene: TRBJ1-1
clone size: .
CDR3 protein: CSVEPPDRGTEAFF
CDR3 DNA: TGCAGCGTTGAACCCCCGGACAGGGGCACTGAAGCTTTCTTT

D gene: .
V gene: TRBV2
J gene: TRBJ1-3
clone size: .
CDR3 protein: CASSEGRTPFSGNTIYF
CDR3 DNA: TGTGCCAGCAGTGAAGGGAGGACACCCTTCTCTGGAAACACCATATATTTT

D gene: TRBD1
V gene: TRBV19
J gene: TRBJ1-2
clone size: .
CDR3 protein: CASSLPDRGYGYTF
CDR3 DNA: TGTGCCAGTAGTCTACCGGACAGGGGCTATGGCTACACCTTC

D gene: TRBD2
V gene: TRBV7-9
J gene: TRBJ2-7
clone size: .
CDR3 protein: CASSPHRTSVEQYF
CDR3 DNA: TGTGCCAGCAGCCCCCACCGGACTAGCGTCGAGCAGTACTTC

D gene: TRBD2
V gene: TRBV5-6
J gene: TRBJ2-1
clone size: few
CDR3 protein: CASSLTGTSGSRPNNEQFF
CDR3 DNA: TGTGCCAGCAGCCTTACAGGGACTAGCGGGAGTCGGCCAAACAATGAGCAGTTCTTC

D gene: .
V gene: TRBV5-1
J gene: TRBJ2-1
clone size: .
CDR3 protein: CASSLASGYSYNEQFF
CDR3 DNA: TGCGCCAGCAGCTTGGCTTCGGGGTACTCCTACAATGAGCAGTTCTTC

D gene: .
V gene: TRBV21-1
J gene: TRBJ1-1
clone size: few
CDR3 protein: CASSKDSQDTEAFF
CDR3 DNA: TGTGCCAGCAGCAAGGACTCTCAGGACACTGAAGCTTTCTTT

D gene: .
V gene: TRBV6-5
J gene: TRBJ2-7
clone size: .
CDR3 protein: CASTPATGTYEQYF
CDR3 DNA: TGTGCCAGCACTCCTGCTACAGGGACCTACGAGCAGTACTTC

D gene: .
V gene: TRBV7-2
J gene: TRBJ2-1
clone size: once
CDR3 protein: CASSSPHPFTWGEQFF
CDR3 DNA: TGTGCCAGCAGCTCCCCGCACCCTTTTACGTGGGGGGAGCAGTTCTTC

D gene: TRBD2
V gene: TRBV18
J gene: TRBJ2-7
clone size: few
CDR3 protein: CASSPGTSGTYEQYF
CDR3 DNA: TGTGCCAGCTCACCAGGGACTAGCGGGACCTACGAGCAGTACTTC

D gene: .
V gene: TRBV7-9
J gene: TRBJ2-7
clone size: few
CDR3 protein: CASSPGTAVASYEQYF
CDR3 DNA: TGTGCCAGCAGCCCGGGGACCGCGGTCGCCTCCTACGAGCAGTACTTC

D gene: .
V gene: TRBV6-5
J gene: TRBJ2-7
clone size: once
CDR3 protein: CASSPRVGLVNEQYF
CDR3 DNA: TGTGCCAGCAGTCCCCGGGTAGGCTTAGTCAACGAGCAGTACTTC

D gene: .
V gene: TRBV6-1
J gene: TRBJ1-6
clone size: once
CDR3 protein: CASSPRGVGDSPLHF
CDR3 DNA: TGTGCCAGCAGCCCACGAGGGGTGGGGGATTCACCCCTCCACTTT

D gene: TRBD1
V gene: TRBV5-1
J gene: TRBJ1-2
clone size: .
CDR3 protein: CASSTGQAPGSSGYTF
CDR3 DNA: TGCGCCAGCAGCACGGGACAGGCCCCAGGGAGCAGTGGCTACACCTTC

D gene: .
V gene: TRBV4-1
J gene: TRBJ2-3
clone size: few
CDR3 protein: CASSRVAASSTDTQYF
CDR3 DNA: TGCGCCAGCAGCCGAGTAGCGGCATCTAGCACAGATACGCAGTATTTT

D gene: TRBD2
V gene: TRBV10-1
J gene: TRBJ2-5
clone size: .
CDR3 protein: CASRPEAGGAETQYF
CDR3 DNA: TGCGCCAGCAGGCCGGAGGCGGGAGGGGCAGAGACCCAGTACTTC

D gene: .
V gene: TRBV6-5
J gene: TRBJ2-7
clone size: .
CDR3 protein: CASSYSAAGPLYEQYF
CDR3 DNA: TGTGCCAGCAGTTACTCCGCCGCAGGCCCCCTCTACGAGCAGTACTTC

D gene: .
V gene: TRBV6-5
J gene: TRBJ1-2
clone size: once
CDR3 protein: CASSQGRDYGYTF
CDR3 DNA: TGTGCCAGCAGTCAGGGGAGAGACTATGGCTACACCTTC

D gene: TRBD1
V gene: TRBV15
J gene: TRBJ2-5
clone size: .
CDR3 protein: CATSSRTGRGYF
CDR3 DNA: TGTGCCACCAGCTCTCGGACAGGAAGGGGTTACTTC

D gene: .
V gene: TRBV7-9
J gene: TRBJ2-7
clone size: .
CDR3 protein: CASSEGVSYEQYF
CDR3 DNA: TGTGCCAGCAGCGAAGGGGTCTCCTACGAGCAGTACTTC